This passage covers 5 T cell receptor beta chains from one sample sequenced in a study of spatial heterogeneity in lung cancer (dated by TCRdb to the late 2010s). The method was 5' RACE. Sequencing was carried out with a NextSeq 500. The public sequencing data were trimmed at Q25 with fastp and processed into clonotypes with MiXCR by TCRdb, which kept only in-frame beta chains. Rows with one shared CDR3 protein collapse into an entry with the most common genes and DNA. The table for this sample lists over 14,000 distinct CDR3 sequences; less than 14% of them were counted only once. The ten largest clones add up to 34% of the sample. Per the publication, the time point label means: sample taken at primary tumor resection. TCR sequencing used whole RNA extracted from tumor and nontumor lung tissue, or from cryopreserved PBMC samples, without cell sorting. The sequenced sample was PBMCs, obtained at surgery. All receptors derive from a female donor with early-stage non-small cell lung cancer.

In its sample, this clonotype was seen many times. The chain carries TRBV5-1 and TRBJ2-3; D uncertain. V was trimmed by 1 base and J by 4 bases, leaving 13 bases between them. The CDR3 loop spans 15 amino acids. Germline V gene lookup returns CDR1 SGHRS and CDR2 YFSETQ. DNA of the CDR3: TGCGCCAGCAGCTTGTCATCCCACTCTGCAGATACGCAGTATTTT. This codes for CASSLSSHSADTQYF.

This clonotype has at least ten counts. Here the CDR3 reads CSARDGQRGVTDTQYF. The CDR3 coding sequence is TGCAGTGCTAGGGACGGCCAGCGGGGGGTCACAGATACGCAGTATTTT. This chain links TRBV20-1 with TRBJ2-3, with TRBD2 matching 9 bases. Germline CDR1 is DFQATT and CDR2 is SNEGSKA (reference sequence). The V and J ends lost 3 bases and 2 bases, in that order; junction bases with no gene match: 9. The CDR3 is made up of 16 amino acids.

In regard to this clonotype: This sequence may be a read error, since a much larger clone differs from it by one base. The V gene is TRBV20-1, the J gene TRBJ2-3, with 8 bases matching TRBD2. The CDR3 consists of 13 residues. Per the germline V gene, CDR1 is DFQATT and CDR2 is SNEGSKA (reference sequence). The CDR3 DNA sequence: TGCAGGGAAGGCGGGGGGCTCATAGATACGCAGTATTTT. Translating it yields CREGGGLIDTQYF.

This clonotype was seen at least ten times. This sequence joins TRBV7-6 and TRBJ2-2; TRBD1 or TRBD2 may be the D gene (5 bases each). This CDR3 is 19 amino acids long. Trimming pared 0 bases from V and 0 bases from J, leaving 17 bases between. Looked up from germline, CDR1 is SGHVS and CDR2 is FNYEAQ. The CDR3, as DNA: TGTGCCAGCAGCTTAGCGGCGAGCCAGGGACGAGCGAACACCGGGGAGCTGTTTTTT. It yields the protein CASSLAASQGRANTGELFF.

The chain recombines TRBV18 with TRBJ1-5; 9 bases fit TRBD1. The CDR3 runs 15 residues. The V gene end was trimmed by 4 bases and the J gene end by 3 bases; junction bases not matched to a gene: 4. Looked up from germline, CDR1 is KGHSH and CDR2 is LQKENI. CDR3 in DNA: TGTGCCAGCTCACTTAACAGGGGGCCCAATCAGCCCCAGCATTTT. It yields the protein CASSLNRGPNQPQHF.